The clone carrying this T cell receptor beta chain was seen only a few times. Antigen specificity is unknown. One entry per CDR3 protein, called by TCRdb with MiXCR from the RT-PCR reads. The table lists 500,000 or so distinct CDR3 sequences, roughly 9.8% of them singletons, with about 12% in the top ten. CDR1 is GTSNPN, CDR2 SVGIG, per germline (reference sequence). Trimming removed 5 bases from V and 0 bases from J, with 20 bases in between. The CDR3 contains 17 residues. The source of the sample is a study of response to subunit inactivated influenza vaccine. General observations from the study: Seasonal influenza vaccination, on each occasion, was suggested by the authors to recruit few new T cells.

Sequenced material: PBMCs from blood, taken about 40 days after vaccination. The source is a man aged 50-60 years who received an inactivated influenza vaccine. The gene calls are TRBV30 and TRBJ2-4; D unclear. In nucleotides, the CDR3 is TGTGCCTGGGCAAAATCGAGGACGGTGCTAGCCAAAAACATTCAGTACTTC. Translated: CAWAKSRTVLAKNIQYF.